Each of the 20 T cell receptor beta chains below was sequenced from the same sample in a study of breast tumors, draining lymph nodes, adjacent tissues. From the multiplex PCR reads, TCRdb called clonotypes with MiXCR, one entry per CDR3 protein. The data show about 200,000 distinct CDR3 sequences, around 33% seen once. Samples came from axillary lymph nodes draining the breast cancer. Sequenced material: axillary lymph node tissue. The receptor source for this set is a female donor with breast cancer. Some clones in this sample may be carry-over from other donors' samples.

This clonotype showed up many times. The rearrangement links TRBV30 to TRBJ1-2; a possible D gene is TRBD1 (6 bases). The CDR3 is made up of 15 amino acids. The germline CDR1 and CDR2 sequences are GTSNPN and SVGIG (reference sequence). Trimming cost V 5 bases and J 8 bases, with 24 bases left between them. The CDR3 reads CAWAPLDSLPRGYTF. The CDR3 DNA follows: TGTGCCTGGGCCCCCCTGGACAGCCTTCCAAGGGGCTACACCTTC. Complete variable domain (other parts from reference TRBV30 and TRBJ1-2): SQTIHQWPATLVQPVGSPLSLECTVEGTSNPNLYWYRQAAGRGLQLLFYSVGIGQISSEVPQNLSASRPQDRQFILSSKKLLLSDSGFYLCAWAPLDSLPRGYTFGSGTRLTVV.

As regards this clonotype: A much larger clone differs from this one at a single base, so this may be a read error. J is TRBJ2-1 and V is TRBV6-2 or TRBV6-3; 10 nucleotides match TRBD1. The junction had 12 bases not matched to a gene; V was cut back by 9 bases and J by 10 bases. This CDR3 is built from 14 residues. The V gene's germline CDR1 is MNHEY and CDR2 SVGEGT. CDR3 sequence reads: CASHHPDRGNEQFF. CDR3 coding DNA: TGTGCCAGTCATCACCCGGACAGGGGGAACGAGCAGTTCTTC.

V is TRBV7-9 and J is TRBJ2-5; a possible D gene is TRBD2 (6 bases). The ends were cut back, 5 bases at V and 5 bases at J, with 33 bases in the middle. The CDR3 is 20 residues long. Germline CDR1 reads SEHNR; CDR2 reads FQNEAQ (reference sequence). CDR3 loop: CASSVLPYEGLNLVTETQYF. In DNA, the CDR3 is TGTGCCAGCAGCGTTCTGCCCTATGAAGGACTAAACCTCGTTACGGAGACCCAGTACTTC.

Ten or more counts support this clonotype. The chain joins TRBV20-1 to TRBJ2-5; 10 bases map to TRBD2. The CDR3 is 15 residues long. Losses at the gene ends were 7 bases for V and 5 bases for J; bases not matched to a gene: 13. In germline, CDR1 is DFQATT, CDR2 SNEGSKA (reference sequence). The CDR3 nucleotides are TGCAGTGGGGAGGAGAGCGGGAGGGGAGGGGAGACCCAGTACTTC. This translates into CSGEESGRGGETQYF.

This clonotype was counted once. V usage is TRBV18 and J usage is TRBJ1-1; D call uncertain. The germline gives CDR1 KGHSH, CDR2 LQKENI. The V gene lost 6 bases and the J gene lost 1 base, with 15 bases spanning the gap. The CDR3 is made up of 15 amino acids. CDR3 amino acids: CASSPSGHKNTEAFF. The DNA for the CDR3 is TGTGCCAGCTCTCCCAGTGGGCACAAGAACACTGAAGCTTTCTTT. The full variable domain, its missing parts supplied by reference TRBV18 and TRBJ1-1, is NAGVMQNPRHLVRRRGQEARLRCSPMKGHSHVYWYRQLPEEGLKFMVYLQKENIIDESGMPKERFSAEFPKEGPSILRIQQVVRGDSAAYFCASSPSGHKNTEAFFGQGTRLTVV.

The sample holds many counts of this clonotype. V gene TRBV20-1 combines with J gene TRBJ2-5; no firm D call. Germline loops: CDR1 DFQATT, CDR2 SNEGSKA (reference sequence). V lost 2 bases, J lost 1 base, and 2 bases lay in between. CDR3 length: 11 amino acids. CDR3 residues: CSARPQETQYF. The CDR3 coding sequence is TGCAGTGCTAGACCCCAAGAGACCCAGTACTTC.

Comment on this clonotype: This may come from a read error, since a much larger clone is one base off. The chain couples TRBV19 to TRBJ2-1; D might be TRBD2 (6 bases). Trimming took 7 bases from V and 6 from J, leaving 22 bases between them. The CDR3 length is 16 residues. Germline V gene lookup returns CDR1 LNHDA and CDR2 SQIVND (reference sequence). CDR3 residues: CASTHDPSGEPNEQFF. Here the CDR3 DNA reads TGTGCCAGTACCCACGACCCCTCGGGAGAGCCCAATGAGCAGTTCTTC.

In its sample, this clonotype was seen many times. J is TRBJ2-3 and V is TRBV10-3; D may match TRBD1 or TRBD2 (5 bases each). Trimming took off 2 bases at V and 5 bases at J, with 11 bases between the two ends. Germline CDR1 and CDR2: ENHRY and SYGVKD. This CDR3 has 14 amino acids. CDR3 nucleotides: TGTGCCATCAGTGAGCCTAGTGGGGGAGATACGCAGTATTTT. This codes for CAISEPSGGDTQYF.

In its sample, this clonotype was seen many times. The chain couples TRBV14 to TRBJ2-2, with D perhaps TRBD2 (6 bases). The CDR3 has 15 amino acids. Germline CDR1 reads SGHDN; CDR2 reads FVKESK. V was trimmed by 4 bases and J by 5 bases, leaving 14 bases between them. The CDR3 loop reads CASSPGLFRTGELFF. The CDR3 coding sequence is TGTGCCAGCAGCCCCGGACTATTTAGGACCGGGGAGCTGTTTTTT.

This clonotype was seen at least ten times. The chain is built from TRBV4-3 and TRBJ2-5; 9 positions match TRBD2. J lost 6 bases, V lost 0 bases, and 14 bases had no gene match. Germline-derived CDR1 and CDR2 are LGHNA and YSLEER. CDR3 length: 18 amino acids. The CDR3 loop reads CASSQDLAGGPTSKTQYF. For the CDR3, the DNA is TGCGCCAGCAGCCAAGATTTGGCGGGAGGGCCTACATCGAAGACCCAGTACTTC.

A few counts support this clonotype. The CDR3 loop is CASGYPGLAGSNIQYF. CDR3 coding DNA: TGTGCCAGCGGGTATCCCGGACTAGCGGGATCAAACATTCAGTACTTC. The rearrangement uses TRBV6-2 or TRBV6-3 and TRBJ2-4; TRBD2 aligns across 12 bases. The junction had 11 bases not matched to a gene; V was cut back by 8 bases and J by 6 bases. This CDR3 comprises 16 residues. CDR1 is MNHEY and CDR2 is SVGEGT in the germline V gene.

With respect to this clonotype: This sequence may be a read error, since a much larger clone differs from it by one base. This sequence joins TRBV12-3 or TRBV12-4 and TRBJ1-5, with D perhaps TRBD1 (5 bases). The ends were cut back, 6 bases at V and 0 bases at J, with 15 bases in the middle. The CDR3 length is 16 residues. The DNA for the CDR3 is TGTGCCAGCAGCTGCGGTGGGGGGTTTAGCAATCAGCCCCAGCATTTT. This codes for CASSCGGGFSNQPQHF.

This clonotype appeared many times. This chain links TRBV2 with TRBJ1-4, with D possibly matching TRBD1 (6 bases). The CDR3 runs 14 residues. The germline V gene encodes CDR1 SNHLY and CDR2 FYNNEI. The V and J ends lost 4 bases and 13 bases respectively, with 19 bases between them. The chain's CDR3 is CASSGDKLMKLLFF. CDR3 bases: TGTGCCAGCAGTGGGGACAAACTAATGAAGCTACTGTTTTTT.

A word on this clonotype: At one end, the junction sequence differs from germline, possibly due to a read error. J is TRBJ1-1 and V is TRBV5-1; the match to TRBD1 covers 7 bases. The germline CDR1 and CDR2 sequences are SGHRS and YFSETQ. This CDR3 has 15 residues. The DNA for the CDR3 is TGCGCCAGCGGCTTAGTACAGGGGACCAACACTGAAGCTTTCTTT. Its translation is CASGLVQGTNTEAFF.

This clonotype has a count of ten or more. The rearrangement uses TRBV6-5 and TRBJ1-2; D is ambiguous. Germline values: CDR1 MNHEY, CDR2 SVGAGI. There are 14 residues in the CDR3. The V end lost 0 bases, the J end lost 4 bases, and 9 bases lay between the germline ends. CDR3 in amino acids: CASSYSRESYGYTF. CDR3 bases: TGTGCCAGCAGTTACTCTAGGGAGAGCTATGGCTACACCTTC.

This clonotype was detected many times. V usage is TRBV7-6 and J usage is TRBJ1-3; 7 bases are shared with TRBD1. From germline, CDR1 is SGHVS and CDR2 FNYEAQ. After removal of 3 bases from V and 0 bases from J, the junction contained 5 bases not matched to a gene. The length of the CDR3 is 16 residues. As DNA, the CDR3 is TGTGCCAGCAGCTTGGGACAGCCTCTCTCTGGAAACACCATATATTTT. Encoded protein: CASSLGQPLSGNTIYF.

The chain couples TRBV6-4 to TRBJ1-2; 7 nucleotides align to TRBD1. CDR3 size: 14 residues. The germline CDR1 and CDR2 sequences are MRHNA and SNTAGT. V shed 5 bases and J 8 bases; nucleotides not matched to a gene: 11. The DNA of the CDR3 is TGTGCCAGCAGTCATCCCAGGACAGGAAACGGCTACACCTTC. It is translated as CASSHPRTGNGYTF.

Many counts were recorded for this clonotype. J is TRBJ1-2 and V is TRBV19, with a weak D call TRBD1 (5 bases). Trimming pared 6 bases from V and 1 base from J, leaving 18 bases between. The CDR3 extends over 16 amino acids. Germline V gives CDR1 LNHDA, CDR2 SQIVND (reference sequence). The CDR3 sequence: CASRTGQAIRNYGYTF. DNA for the CDR3: TGTGCCAGTAGAACCGGACAAGCTATACGTAACTATGGCTACACCTTC.

This rearrangement joins TRBV9 to TRBJ2-3, with D perhaps TRBD2 (5 bases). This CDR3 spans 14 amino acids. Between the trimmed V and J ends, which lost 6 bases and 2 bases, there was a span of 13 bases. The V gene's germline CDR1 is SGDLS and CDR2 YYNGEE. In nucleotides, the CDR3 is TGTGCCAGCACTGGGAGTAGTTTCACAGATACGCAGTATTTT. Its protein product is CASTGSSFTDTQYF. Combining the CDR3 with reference TRBV9 and TRBJ2-3 gives the whole variable domain DSGVTQTPKHLITATGQRVTLRCSPRSGDLSVYWYQQSLDQGLQFLIQYYNGEERAKGNILERFSAQQFPDLHSELNLSSLELGDSALYFCASTGSSFTDTQYFGPGTRLTVL.

Comments on this clonotype: The junction differs from germline at one of its ends, possibly a read error. V gene TRBV5-1 combines with J gene TRBJ2-5; D possibly matches TRBD1 or TRBD2 (5 bases each). The CDR3 has 14 residues. Germline CDR1 is SGHRS and CDR2 is YFSETQ. For the CDR3, the DNA is TGCGCCAGCAGTAGGGGAGCGGAACAAGACACCCAGTACTTC. Residues: CASSRGAEQDTQYF. Full variable domain (remainder filled in from reference TRBV5-1 and TRBJ2-5): KAGVTQTPRYLIKTRGQQVTLSCSPISGHRSVSWYQQTPGQGLQFLFEYFSETQRNKGNFPGRFSGRQFSNSRSEMNVSTLELGDSALYLCASSRGAEQDTQYFGPGTRLLVL.